This is a list of T cell receptor beta chains from one sample in a study of blood T cell repertoires in COVID-19. Assay: immunoSEQ multiplex PCR; the TCRdb copy retains only in-frame clones and omits some. The sample gives 99,000 or so clones, 80% to 85% of which show up once; roughly 1.9% is in the top ten. Sequenced: peripheral blood. The source is a man aged 70 or older with active or convalescent COVID-19. Both conserved end residues are part of each CDR3. A D gene is named only where the DNA matches it firmly. Expanded clones are given a class, and other clones once, few, many or no size at all.

>TRBV4-1|-|TRBD1|TRBJ1-1
CASSQSQGGEGEAFF
TGCGCCAGCAGCCAATCCCAAGGGGGCGAGGGGGAAGCTTTCTTT
>TRBV6-5|-|-|TRBJ1-2
CASTQDSDLEIF
TGTGCCAGCACCCAGGACAGTGACCTAGAGATCTTC
>TRBV6-2/TRBV6-3|-|TRBD2|TRBJ2-1
CASSYASGGGYNEQFF
TGTGCCAGCAGTTACGCGAGTGGGGGGGGCTACAATGAGCAGTTCTTC
>TRBV6-5|-|-|TRBJ1-4
CASSYRRAVNEKLFF
TGTGCCAGCAGTTACCGGAGAGCAGTTAATGAAAAACTGTTTTTT
>TRBV19|-|-|TRBJ1-4
CASSMVTTGGDEKLFF
TGTGCCAGTAGTATGGTCACGACAGGCGGAGACGAAAAACTGTTTTTT
>TRBV6-6|-|-|TRBJ2-1
CASRRRESTYNEQFF
TGTGCCAGCAGGAGGCGAGAAAGTACCTACAATGAGCAGTTCTTC
>TRBV10-3|-|-|TRBJ2-7
CATNRDGTYEQYF
TGTGCCACTAACCGGGACGGGACATACGAGCAGTACTTC
>TRBV14|-|-|TRBJ1-6
CASSQAANSYNSPLHF
TGTGCCAGCAGCCAAGCCGCGAACTCCTATAATTCACCCCTCCACTTT
>TRBV20-1|-|TRBD1|TRBJ1-2
CSAGQAYGYTF
TGCAGTGCCGGACAGGCGTATGGCTACACCTTC
>TRBV30|-|-|TRBJ1-4
CAWSVRRGLVNEKLFF
TGTGCCTGGAGTGTACGTAGGGGACTGGTTAATGAAAAACTGTTTTTT
>TRBV30|-|-|TRBJ1-2
CAWRGAQREGYTF
TGTGCCTGGAGGGGGGCACAGAGGGAAGGCTACACCTTC
>TRBV3-1/TRBV3-2|-|-|TRBJ1-6
CASSPLGSPLHF
TGTGCCAGCAGCCCGCTCGGTTCACCCCTCCACTTT
>TRBV2|-|-|TRBJ1-6
CASSDTGNPNSPLHF
TGTGCCAGCAGTGATACAGGAAACCCCAATTCACCCCTCCACTTT
>TRBV7-6|-|-|TRBJ2-2
CASSLQSNTGELFF
TGTGCCAGCAGCTTGCAGTCGAACACCGGGGAGCTGTTTTTT
>TRBV2|-|-|TRBJ2-2
CASNTDRNTGELFF
TGTGCCAGCAACACGGACAGGAACACCGGGGAGCTGTTTTTT
>TRBV5-6|-|TRBD1|TRBJ1-2
CASSWTGGVYGYTF
TGTGCCAGCAGCTGGACAGGGGGCGTCTATGGCTACACCTTC
>TRBV6-6|-|-|TRBJ2-1
CASRKQEYNEQFF
TGTGCCAGCAGAAAGCAGGAATACAATGAGCAGTTCTTC
>TRBV9|-|-|TRBJ1-6
CASSAVPQGFNSPLHF
TGTGCCAGCAGCGCCGTGCCCCAGGGGTTTAATTCACCCCTCCACTTT
>TRBV30|once|TRBD2|TRBJ2-5
CAWSVPGGTSYQKTQYF
TGTGCCTGGAGTGTGCCCGGGGGGACCTCGTATCAGAAGACCCAGTACTTC
>TRBV30|once|TRBD1|TRBJ1-2
CAWTNRGFYGYTF
TGTGCCTGGACCAACAGGGGATTCTATGGCTACACCTTC
>TRBV28|-|-|TRBJ1-4
CASSFREKLFF
TGTGCCAGCAGTTTTCGGGAAAAACTGTTTTTT
>TRBV7-9|-|-|TRBJ1-2
CASSLWTTPRTADGYTF
TGTGCCAGCAGCCTTTGGACTACACCCCGGACGGCTGATGGCTACACCTTC
>TRBV6-6|-|-|TRBJ1-2
CASQGGDGRFRGYTF
TGTGCCAGCCAAGGCGGGGACGGAAGATTTCGTGGCTACACCTTC